This T cell receptor beta chain was observed in a study of blood T cell repertoires in COVID-19. Background on the study: Spain, Italy and the United States supplied samples that represented acute and convalescent COVID-19. PBMCs, B-cell-depleted T cells, or T cells provided the cDNA or gDNA that made up the material.

CDR3 length: 12 residues. J lost 10 bases, V lost 4 bases, and 2 bases had no gene match. Original handling: The authors estimated nucleated cell counts from reference gene primer amplification. Assay: immunoSEQ multiplex PCR; the TCRdb copy retains only in-frame clones and omits some. D and trimming were read from the DNA, whereas the V and J calls and clone size are those reported in that table. The sample includes about 200,000 clones, about nine tenths of them seen just once. This chain uses TRBV12-3 or TRBV12-4 with TRBJ1-1; 11 positions match TRBD1. The sequenced sample was peripheral blood. The TCR sequence derives from a man aged 60 to 75 who had recovered from COVID-19. Here the CDR3 reads CASSSGTGGAFF. In nucleotides, the CDR3 is TGTGCCAGCAGTTCGGGGACAGGGGGAGCTTTCTTT.